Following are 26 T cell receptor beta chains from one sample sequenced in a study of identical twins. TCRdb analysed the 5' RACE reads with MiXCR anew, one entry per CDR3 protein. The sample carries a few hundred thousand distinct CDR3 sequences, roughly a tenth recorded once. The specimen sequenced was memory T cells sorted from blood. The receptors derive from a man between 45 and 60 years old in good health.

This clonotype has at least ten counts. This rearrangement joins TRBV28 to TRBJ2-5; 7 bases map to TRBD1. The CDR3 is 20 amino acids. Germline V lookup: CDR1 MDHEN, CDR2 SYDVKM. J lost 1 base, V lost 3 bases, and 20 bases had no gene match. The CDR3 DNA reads TGTGCCAGCAGTTTCTCTCGCCGGAAAATGATGGGACAGCCCCAAGAGACCCAGTACTTC. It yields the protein CASSFSRRKMMGQPQETQYF.

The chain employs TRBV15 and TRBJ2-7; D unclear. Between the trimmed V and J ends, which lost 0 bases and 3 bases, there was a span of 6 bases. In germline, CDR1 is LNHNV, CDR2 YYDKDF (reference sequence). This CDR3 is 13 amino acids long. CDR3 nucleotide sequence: TGTGCCACCAGCAGAGAGAATTACTACGAGCAGTACTTC. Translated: CATSRENYYEQYF.

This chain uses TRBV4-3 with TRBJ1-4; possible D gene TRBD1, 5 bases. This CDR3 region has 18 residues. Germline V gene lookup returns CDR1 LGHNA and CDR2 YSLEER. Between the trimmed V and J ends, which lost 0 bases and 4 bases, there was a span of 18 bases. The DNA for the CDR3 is TGCGCCAGCAGCCAAGATCGTCAGGGCAGGCCGAATAATGAAAAACTGTTTTTT. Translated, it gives CASSQDRQGRPNNEKLFF.

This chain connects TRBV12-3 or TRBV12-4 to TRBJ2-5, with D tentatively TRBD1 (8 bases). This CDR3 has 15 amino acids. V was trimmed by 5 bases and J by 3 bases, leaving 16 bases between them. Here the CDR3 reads CASSPGQGGKETQYF. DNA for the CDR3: TGTGCCAGCAGTCCCGGACAGGGAGGGAAAGAGACCCAGTACTTC.

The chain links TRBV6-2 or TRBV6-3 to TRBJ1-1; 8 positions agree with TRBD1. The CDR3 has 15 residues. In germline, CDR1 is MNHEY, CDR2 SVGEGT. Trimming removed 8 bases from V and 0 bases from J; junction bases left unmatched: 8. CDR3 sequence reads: CASRDRQRLNTEAFF. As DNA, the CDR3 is TGTGCCAGCCGGGACAGGCAACGCCTGAACACTGAAGCTTTCTTT.

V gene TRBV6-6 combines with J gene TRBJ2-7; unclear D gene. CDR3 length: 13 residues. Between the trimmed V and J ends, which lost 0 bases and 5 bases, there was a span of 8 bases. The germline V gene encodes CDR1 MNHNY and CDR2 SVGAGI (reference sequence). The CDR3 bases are TGTGCCAGCAGTTACTCGGCCGTAGACGAGCAGTACTTC. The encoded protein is CASSYSAVDEQYF.

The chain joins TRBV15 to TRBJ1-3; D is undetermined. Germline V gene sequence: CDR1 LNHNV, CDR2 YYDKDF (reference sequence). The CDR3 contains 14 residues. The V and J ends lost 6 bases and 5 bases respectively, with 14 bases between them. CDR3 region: CATRGGFSRNTIYF. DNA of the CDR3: TGTGCCACCAGGGGTGGATTTTCTAGAAACACCATATATTTT.

The CDR3 nucleotides are TGCAGCGTTGTTAGACTAGCGGGGTCCTACAATGAGCAGTTCTTC. Translation: CSVVRLAGSYNEQFF. The V call is TRBV29-1, the J call TRBJ2-1; 11 positions agree with TRBD2. After removal of 4 bases from V and 1 base from J, the junction contained 3 bases not matched to a gene. The CDR3 consists of 15 residues. CDR1 and CDR2 from the germline V gene are SQVTM and ANQGSEA.

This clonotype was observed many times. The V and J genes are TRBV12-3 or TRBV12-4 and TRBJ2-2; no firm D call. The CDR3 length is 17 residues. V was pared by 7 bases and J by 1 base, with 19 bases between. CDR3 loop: CASTLYPPHWNTGELFF. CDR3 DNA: TGTGCCAGCACCCTTTATCCGCCACACTGGAACACCGGGGAGCTGTTTTTT.

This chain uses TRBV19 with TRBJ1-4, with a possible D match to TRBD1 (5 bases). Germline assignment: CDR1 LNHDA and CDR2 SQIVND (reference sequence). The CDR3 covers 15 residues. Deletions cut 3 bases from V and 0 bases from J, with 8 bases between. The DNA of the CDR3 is TGTGCCAGTAGTATCAGGACAACAACTAATGAAAAACTGTTTTTT. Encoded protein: CASSIRTTTNEKLFF.

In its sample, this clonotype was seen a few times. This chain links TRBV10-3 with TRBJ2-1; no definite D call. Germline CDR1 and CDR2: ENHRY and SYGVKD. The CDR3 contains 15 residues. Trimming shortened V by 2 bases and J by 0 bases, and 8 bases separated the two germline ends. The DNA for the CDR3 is TGTGCCATCAGTGAGGGCAGTACCTCCTACAATGAGCAGTTCTTC. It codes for CAISEGSTSYNEQFF.

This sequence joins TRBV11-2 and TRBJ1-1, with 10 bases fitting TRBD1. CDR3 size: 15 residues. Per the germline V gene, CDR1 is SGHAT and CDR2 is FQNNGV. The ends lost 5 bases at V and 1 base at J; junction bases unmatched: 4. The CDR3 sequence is CASSVGQGRNTEAFF. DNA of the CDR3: TGTGCCAGCAGCGTGGGACAGGGGAGGAACACTGAAGCTTTCTTT.

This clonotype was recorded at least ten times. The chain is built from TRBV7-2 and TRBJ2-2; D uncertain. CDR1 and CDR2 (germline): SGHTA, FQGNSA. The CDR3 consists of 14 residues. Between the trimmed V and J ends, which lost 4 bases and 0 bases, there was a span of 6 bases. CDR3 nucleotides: TGTGCCAGCAGCTCCCTAGCGAACACCGGGGAGCTGTTTTTT. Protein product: CASSSLANTGELFF. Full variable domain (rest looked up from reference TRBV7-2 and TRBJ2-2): GAGVSQSPSNKVTEKGKDVELRCDPISGHTALYWYRQSLGQGLEFLIYFQGNSAPDKSGLPSDRFSAERTGGSVSTLTIQRTQQEDSAVYLCASSSLANTGELFFGEGSRLTVL.

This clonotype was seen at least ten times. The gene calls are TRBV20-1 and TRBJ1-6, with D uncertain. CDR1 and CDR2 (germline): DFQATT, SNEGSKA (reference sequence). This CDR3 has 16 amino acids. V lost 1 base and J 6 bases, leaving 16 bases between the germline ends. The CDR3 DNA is TGCAGTGCTAGAGCCGTTACCGAAAGCACTAATTCACCCCTCCACTTT. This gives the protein CSARAVTESTNSPLHF.

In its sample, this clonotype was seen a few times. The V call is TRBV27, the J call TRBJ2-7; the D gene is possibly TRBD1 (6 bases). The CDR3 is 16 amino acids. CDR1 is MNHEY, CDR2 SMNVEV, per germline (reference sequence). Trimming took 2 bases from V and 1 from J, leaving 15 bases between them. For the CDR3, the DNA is TGTGCCAGCAGTTTACTTGCCGGGACACCGTCCTACGAGCAGTACTTC. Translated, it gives CASSLLAGTPSYEQYF.

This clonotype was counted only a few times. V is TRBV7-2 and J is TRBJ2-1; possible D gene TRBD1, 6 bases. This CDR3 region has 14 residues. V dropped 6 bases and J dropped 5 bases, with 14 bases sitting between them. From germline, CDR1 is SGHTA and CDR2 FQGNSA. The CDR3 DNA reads TGTGCCAGCAGGGGAGCAGGGGCTCACAATGAGCAGTTCTTC. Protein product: CASRGAGAHNEQFF. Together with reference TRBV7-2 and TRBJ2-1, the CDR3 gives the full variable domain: GAGVSQSPSNKVTEKGKDVELRCDPISGHTALYWYRQSLGQGLEFLIYFQGNSAPDKSGLPSDRFSAERTGGSVSTLTIQRTQQEDSAVYLCASRGAGAHNEQFFGPGTRLTVL.

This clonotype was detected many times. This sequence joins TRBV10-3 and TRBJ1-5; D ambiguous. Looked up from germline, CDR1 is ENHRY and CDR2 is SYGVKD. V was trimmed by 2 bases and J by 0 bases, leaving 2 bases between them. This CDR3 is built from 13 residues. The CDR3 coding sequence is TGTGCCATCAGTGAGAATAGCAATCAGCCCCAGCATTTT. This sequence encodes CAISENSNQPQHF.

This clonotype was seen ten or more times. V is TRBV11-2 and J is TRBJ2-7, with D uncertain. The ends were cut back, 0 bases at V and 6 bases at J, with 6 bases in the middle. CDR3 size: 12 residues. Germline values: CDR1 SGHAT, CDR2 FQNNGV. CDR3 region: CASSLEGVEQYF. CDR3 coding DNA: TGTGCCAGCAGCTTAGAAGGTGTCGAGCAGTACTTC.

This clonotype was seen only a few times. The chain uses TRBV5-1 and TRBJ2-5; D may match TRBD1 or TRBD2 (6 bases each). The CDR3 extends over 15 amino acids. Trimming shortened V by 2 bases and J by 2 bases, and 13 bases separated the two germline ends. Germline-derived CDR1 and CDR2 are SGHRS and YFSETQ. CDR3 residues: CASSLGGGPQETQYF. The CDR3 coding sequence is TGCGCCAGCAGCTTAGGAGGGGGGCCTCAAGAGACCCAGTACTTC.

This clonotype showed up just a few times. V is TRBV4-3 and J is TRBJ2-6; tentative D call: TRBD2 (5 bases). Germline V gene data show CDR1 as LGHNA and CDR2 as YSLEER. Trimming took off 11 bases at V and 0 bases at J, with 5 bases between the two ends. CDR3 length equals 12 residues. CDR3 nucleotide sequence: TGCGCCGCGGGCTCTGGGGCCAACGTCCTGACTTTC. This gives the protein CAAGSGANVLTF.

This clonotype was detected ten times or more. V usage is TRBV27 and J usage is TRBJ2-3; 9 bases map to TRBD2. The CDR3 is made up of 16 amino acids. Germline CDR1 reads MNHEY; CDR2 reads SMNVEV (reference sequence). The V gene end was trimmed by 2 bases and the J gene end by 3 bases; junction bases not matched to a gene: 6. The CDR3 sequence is CASSLRPSGKTDTQYF. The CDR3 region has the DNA TGTGCCAGCAGTTTACGCCCTAGCGGGAAGACAGATACGCAGTATTTT.

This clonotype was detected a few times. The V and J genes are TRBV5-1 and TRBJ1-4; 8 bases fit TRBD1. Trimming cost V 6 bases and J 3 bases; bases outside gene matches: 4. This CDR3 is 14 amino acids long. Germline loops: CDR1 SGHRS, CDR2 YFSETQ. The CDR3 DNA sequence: TGCGCCAGCACCGGGGACAGGCCTAATGAAAAACTGTTTTTT. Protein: CASTGDRPNEKLFF.

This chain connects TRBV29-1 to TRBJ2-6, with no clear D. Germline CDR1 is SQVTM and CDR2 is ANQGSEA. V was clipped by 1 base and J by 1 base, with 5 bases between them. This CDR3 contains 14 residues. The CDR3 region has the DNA TGCAGCGTTGAAGCAGCGTCTGGGGCCAACGTCCTGACTTTC. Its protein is CSVEAASGANVLTF.

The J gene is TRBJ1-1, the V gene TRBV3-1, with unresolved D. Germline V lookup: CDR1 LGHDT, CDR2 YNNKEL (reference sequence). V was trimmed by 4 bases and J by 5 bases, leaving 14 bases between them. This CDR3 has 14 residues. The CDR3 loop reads CASSPRTEKTEAFF. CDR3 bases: TGTGCCAGCAGCCCTAGAACGGAGAAAACTGAAGCTTTCTTT.

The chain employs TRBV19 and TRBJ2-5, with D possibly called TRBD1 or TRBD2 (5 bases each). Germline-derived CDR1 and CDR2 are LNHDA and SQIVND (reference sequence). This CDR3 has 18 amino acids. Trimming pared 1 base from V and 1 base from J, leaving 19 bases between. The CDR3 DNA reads TGTGCCAGTAGTATAGGGGACGGCTCCGCGGCGCTCCAAGAGACCCAGTACTTC. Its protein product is CASSIGDGSAALQETQYF.

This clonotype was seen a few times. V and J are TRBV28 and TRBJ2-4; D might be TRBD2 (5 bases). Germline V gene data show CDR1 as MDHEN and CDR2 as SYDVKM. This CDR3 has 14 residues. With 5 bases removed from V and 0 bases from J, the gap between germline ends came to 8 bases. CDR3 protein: CASSPDLAKNIQYF. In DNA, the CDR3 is TGTGCCAGCAGTCCGGACTTAGCCAAAAACATTCAGTACTTC.